This T cell receptor (beta chain) originates from a study of cytomegalovirus exposure and HLA in healthy donors listed by TCRdb under 2017. Regarding the study in general: According to a later analysis, one platform produced both the 120 validation repertoires and the 670 or so repertoires of the first cohort. The aim of the study was to test whether cataloging public T cell receptors could identify signatures of past pathogen exposure. Besides the first cohort of under 700 subjects, a separate validation cohort made up of roughly 120 different subjects was used. High-throughput TCR immunosequencing, statistical association of individual TCRs with disease status, and machine learning were combined to predict cytomegalovirus infection status. Results the study describes overall, beyond this receptor: A total of about 180 TCR beta chains were listed by the study as associated with cytomegalovirus. The classifier was reported to diagnose cytomegalovirus status with high specificity and sensitivity in both the original cohort and the validation cohort. Most TCR sequences were observed very rarely across donors, whereas some public TCRs were present in many individuals. A later analysis had no HLA typing for the validation cohort, so co-occurrence there was scored across all 110 or so repertoires. A few of the identified cytomegalovirus-associated TCR beta chains were confirmed in vitro to be specific for cytomegalovirus antigens. It was suggested by the authors that the approach could potentially be generalized to other disease states and immunological phenotypes. A later analysis found that TCRs clustered in the first cohort also tended to co-occur in the 120 validation repertoires, with approximately 93% of cluster scores above 0.

The CDR3 holds 14 amino acids from the cysteine to the phenylalanine. Only the CDR3 portion is preserved as DNA: 42 bases, with reading frame beginning at the first base. The trim is 6 bases for V and 8 bases for J, with a gap of 20 bases between the germline ends. The germline V gene provides CDR1 SGDLS and CDR2 YYNGEE. Donors formed part of the validation cohort, which comprised over a hundred subjects and was distinct from the first cohort of several hundred subjects. This clone has only one observation. Its antigen has not been determined. The input lacks base qualities; no much larger clone sits a single base away. The library was generated by the immunoSEQ multiplex PCR assay. In the original analysis: A statistical classification framework was built to diagnose cytomegalovirus status from the catalog of TCR beta chain sequences. TCRdb holds this immuneACCESS table with in-frame rearrangements only. Some clones are missing; in checked studies, unresolved V genes explain under half, and the rest has no known cause. Clone size and V and J calls were adopted from that table, with D and trimming inferred from the DNA. This sample is represented by fewer than 250,000 clones; around nine tenths of them were singletons. 2.6% of the sample is in the top ten clones.

This receptor chain uses TRBV9 and TRBJ1-2; the D gene is perhaps TRBD1, from 6 matching bases. The receptor's source is a man younger than 35 in good health and CMV-seronegative. Sequencing was carried out using PBMCs. The CDR3 is CASTLSGSGDGYTF. The nucleotides are TGTGCCAGCACGCTTAGCGGGTCAGGGGACGGCTACACCTTC.